Listed here are 22 T cell receptor beta chains from one sample, sequenced in a study of T cell responses to AZD1222 COVID-19 vaccine. Repertoires were generated with immunoSEQ multiplex PCR, while TCRdb's copy carries only in-frame clones and drops some. This sample has roughly 150,000 clones, with 91% found just once. This material consisted of peripheral blood, taken on day 0 of AZD1222 vaccination. The receptors here all came from an adult in good health.

This rearrangement joins TRBV5-4 to TRBJ2-3; a possible D gene is TRBD2 (6 bases). V lost 4 bases to trimming and J lost 2 bases, with 14 bases between them. This CDR3 comprises 15 residues. Per the germline V gene, CDR1 is SGHNT and CDR2 is YYREEE (reference sequence). CDR3 nucleotides: TGTGCCAGCAGCCCCGGGACTCATGCCACAGATACGCAGTATTTT. Residues: CASSPGTHATDTQYF.

This sequence joins TRBV12-5 and TRBJ2-3; 10 nucleotides agree with TRBD2. The CDR3 spans 16 residues. V was pared by 1 base and J by 0 bases, with 1 base of the junction left unmatched. The germline gives CDR1 LGHNT, CDR2 FRNRAP. The chain's CDR3 is CASGLGLAGSTDTQYF. As DNA, the CDR3 is TGTGCTAGTGGTTTGGGACTAGCGGGTAGCACAGATACGCAGTATTTT.

The chain links TRBV4-3 to TRBJ2-5, with 13 bases that match TRBD2. Per germline, CDR1 LGHNA and CDR2 YSLEER. V dropped 1 base and J dropped 5; count of bases not matched to a gene: 7. The CDR3 has 17 amino acids. The CDR3 is CASSQAMVLAGGETQYF. As DNA, the CDR3 is TGCGCCAGCAGCCAAGCGATGGTACTAGCGGGAGGGGAGACCCAGTACTTC.

In this sample, this clone turned up once. The V and J genes are TRBV7-2 and TRBJ1-6, with TRBD1 matching 11 bases. The trim removed 2 bases at V and 10 bases at J, leaving 4 bases unmatched. The CDR3 has 15 residues. The germline CDR1 and CDR2 sequences are SGHTA and FQGNSA. CDR3 nucleotide sequence: TGTGCCAGCAGCTTATGGGGACAGGGGGGATCACCCCTCCACTTT. This codes for CASSLWGQGGSPLHF.

The chain uses TRBV7-8 and TRBJ2-7, with 12 bases that match TRBD1. The CDR3 has 17 amino acids. V was pared by 4 bases and J by 4 bases, with 11 bases of the junction left unmatched. Germline assignment: CDR1 SGHVS and CDR2 FQNEAQ. CDR3 region: CASSSGTGGFVSYEQYF. Here the CDR3 DNA reads TGTGCCAGCAGCTCCGGGACAGGGGGCTTCGTAAGTTACGAGCAGTACTTC.

This clone was seen only once. The rearrangement uses TRBV19 and TRBJ1-3; the match to TRBD1 covers 8 bases. This CDR3 region has 14 residues. Germline-derived CDR1 and CDR2 are LNHDA and SQIVND (reference sequence). V was pared by 7 bases and J by 3 bases, with 5 bases of the junction left unmatched. The DNA of the CDR3 is TGTGCCAGTACCCCGGACAGGGATGGAAACACCATATATTTT. It specifies CASTPDRDGNTIYF.

The genes are TRBV11-3 and TRBJ1-5; TRBD1 is a possible D gene (5 bases). Germline values: CDR1 SGHNT, CDR2 YENEEA. V gave up 5 bases and J gave up 8 bases, with 13 bases separating them. The CDR3 runs to 13 residues. The CDR3 is CASSLQGGEPQHF. The CDR3 nucleotides are TGTGCCAGCAGCCTCCAGGGAGGGGAGCCCCAGCATTTT.

The gene calls are TRBV7-8 and TRBJ2-5; perhaps D is TRBD1 or TRBD2 (6 bases each). The CDR3 has 17 residues. The V gene lost 5 bases and the J gene lost 3 bases, with 22 bases spanning the gap. CDR1 is SGHVS and CDR2 is FQNEAQ in the germline V gene. CDR3 bases: TGTGCCAGCAGCGGCTCGAAGCGGGTCCAGGGGAAAGAGACCCAGTACTTC. The encoded protein is CASSGSKRVQGKETQYF.

The chain is built from TRBV5-8 and TRBJ1-6, with D possibly TRBD1 on 6 matching bases. CDR3 length equals 19 residues. Germline V CDR1 and CDR2: SGHTS, YDEGEE. The ends were cut back, 2 bases at V and 0 bases at J, with 18 bases in the middle. CDR3 in amino acids: CASSFAGGAQSSYNSPLHF. DNA for the CDR3: TGTGCCAGCAGCTTCGCGGGGGGGGCGCAAAGCTCCTATAATTCACCCCTCCACTTT.

This chain's CDR3 is CASSEGLEVDEQFF. In DNA form, the CDR3 reads TGTGCCAGCAGCGAGGGACTAGAAGTGGATGAGCAGTTCTTC. The chain recombines TRBV6-4 with TRBJ2-1; TRBD2 matches at 8 bases. Germline V gives CDR1 MRHNA, CDR2 SNTAGT. With V trimmed by 6 bases and J by 8 bases, 9 bases remained unmatched. CDR3 length equals 14 residues.

This clone showed up just once. This chain links TRBV9 with TRBJ2-6; D is undetermined. V lost 0 bases, J lost 0 bases, and 13 bases lay in between. Germline CDR1 is SGDLS and CDR2 is YYNGEE. There are 18 residues in the CDR3. The CDR3 nucleotides read TGTGCCAGCAGCGTAGGAAGGAACCGTAACTCTGGGGCCAACGTCCTGACTTTC. Translation gives CASSVGRNRNSGANVLTF. The complete variable domain, with remaining parts taken from reference TRBV9 and TRBJ2-6, reads DSGVTQTPKHLITATGQRVTLRCSPRSGDLSVYWYQQSLDQGLQFLIQYYNGEERAKGNILERFSAQQFPDLHSELNLSSLELGDSALYFCASSVGRNRNSGANVLTFGAGSRLTVL.

Notes on this clone: This same CDR3 is encoded by further DNA sequences in the sample. The J gene is TRBJ1-4, the V gene TRBV12-3 or TRBV12-4, with D hard to call. This CDR3 has 12 residues. V dropped 10 bases and J dropped 5 bases, with 11 bases sitting between them. The CDR3 region has the DNA TGTGCCACAAACAAGATAAATGAAAAACTGTTTTTT. Translating it yields CATNKINEKLFF.

The V and J genes are TRBV7-9 and TRBJ2-1; a possible D gene is TRBD1 (6 bases). The germline V and J ends were trimmed by 5 bases and 4 bases, with 18 bases remaining between them. The germline V gene has CDR1 SEHNR and CDR2 FQNEAQ (reference sequence). The CDR3 extends over 16 amino acids. CDR3 loop: CASSPWGLGLYNEQFF. The CDR3 bases are TGTGCCAGCAGCCCTTGGGGGCTGGGCCTTTACAATGAGCAGTTCTTC.

This clone is a singleton in its sample. The V call is TRBV27, the J call TRBJ2-7, with 9 bases identical to TRBD1. The CDR3 loop spans 16 amino acids. Germline V gene lookup returns CDR1 MNHEY and CDR2 SMNVEV (reference sequence). The junction had 9 bases not matched to a gene; V was cut back by 2 bases and J by 4 bases. The CDR3 protein is CASSLTSGTGNYEQYF. The CDR3 DNA follows: TGTGCCAGCAGTTTAACCTCCGGGACAGGGAATTACGAGCAGTACTTC.

This chain links TRBV7-3 with TRBJ2-1, with 12 bases fitting TRBD1. The V and J ends lost 5 bases and 11 bases, in that order; junction bases with no gene match: 10. The CDR3 has 15 residues. Germline V gene data show CDR1 as SGHTA and CDR2 as FQGTGA. Here the CDR3 DNA reads TGTGCCAGCAGCCAACCGGGACAGGGGGCCCCCAAGCAGTTCTTC. As protein: CASSQPGQGAPKQFF.

The chain links TRBV6-6 to TRBJ2-2, with D possibly TRBD2 on 6 matching bases. Trimming stripped 2 bases from V and 7 bases from J, with 11 bases between. This CDR3 has 14 residues. The germline CDR1 and CDR2 sequences are MNHNY and SVGAGI (reference sequence). The CDR3, as DNA: TGTGCCAGCAGTTACCCGTCGGGGGACGGGGAGCTGTTTTTT. This encodes CASSYPSGDGELFF.

The rearrangement uses TRBV7-8 and TRBJ2-1; 8 positions agree with TRBD2. Unmatched junction bases numbered 4, after V lost 0 bases and J lost 3 bases. This CDR3 spans 16 amino acids. Germline V CDR1 and CDR2: SGHVS, FQNEAQ. CDR3 nucleotide sequence: TGTGCCAGCAGCTTAGCGCGCCTAGCGGGCTACAATGAGCAGTTCTTC. Translation gives CASSLARLAGYNEQFF.

The table lists this clone with a few counts. The chain employs TRBV6-2 or TRBV6-3 and TRBJ1-6; no clear D. Per germline, CDR1 MNHEY and CDR2 SVGEGT. The CDR3 has 12 residues. Trimming removed 2 bases at V and 10 bases at J, with 6 bases between. The CDR3 DNA reads as TGTGCCAGCAGTTACGCGAAGTCACCCCTCCACTTT. It encodes CASSYAKSPLHF.

This chain connects TRBV19 to TRBJ2-7; D remains ambiguous. The CDR3 is 11 amino acids. Between the trimmed V and J ends, which lost 6 bases and 3 bases, there was a span of 6 bases. Germline V lookup: CDR1 LNHDA, CDR2 SQIVND (reference sequence). The CDR3 sequence: CASRGNYEQYF. The DNA of the CDR3 is TGTGCCAGTAGAGGCAACTACGAGCAGTACTTC.

The chain employs TRBV5-6 and TRBJ2-2; D is ambiguous. V was shortened by 0 bases and J by 4 bases, with 16 bases between the two germline ends. Germline values: CDR1 SGHDT, CDR2 YYEEEE. The CDR3 contains 17 residues. The DNA of the CDR3 is TGTGCCAGCAGCTTGGCTAAATCTCCCGGCCCCACCGGGGAGCTGTTTTTT. Protein sequence: CASSLAKSPGPTGELFF.

The CDR3 DNA is TGTGCCAGCAGTCTCCGGGACTCACCTGGCGGCTACACCTTC. Protein product: CASSLRDSPGGYTF. The genes are TRBV6-5 and TRBJ1-2; D is perhaps TRBD1 (5 bases). The CDR3 covers 14 residues. Germline values: CDR1 MNHEY, CDR2 SVGAGI. The germline V and J ends were trimmed by 5 bases and 8 bases, with 18 bases remaining between them.

The chain combines TRBV14 with TRBJ2-1; no reliable D call. V dropped 3 bases and J dropped 6 bases, with 12 bases sitting between them. The germline V gene encodes CDR1 SGHDN and CDR2 FVKESK. The CDR3 sequence is 14 residues long. DNA of the CDR3: TGTGCCAGCAGCCAGATAGGCCGGCGCAATGAGCAGTTCTTC. Protein sequence: CASSQIGRRNEQFF.